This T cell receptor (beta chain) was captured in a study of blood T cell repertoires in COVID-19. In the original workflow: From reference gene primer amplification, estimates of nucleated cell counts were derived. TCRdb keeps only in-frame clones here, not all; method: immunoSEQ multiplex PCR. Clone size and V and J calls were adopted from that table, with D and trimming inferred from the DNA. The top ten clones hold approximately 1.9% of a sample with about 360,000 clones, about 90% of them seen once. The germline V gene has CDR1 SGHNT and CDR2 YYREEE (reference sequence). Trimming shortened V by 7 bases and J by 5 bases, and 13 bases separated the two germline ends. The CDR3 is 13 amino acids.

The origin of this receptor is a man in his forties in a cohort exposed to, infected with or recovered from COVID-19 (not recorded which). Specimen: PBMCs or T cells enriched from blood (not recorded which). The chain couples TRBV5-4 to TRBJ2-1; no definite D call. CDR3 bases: TGTGCCAGCGCCTTCATCGAGGACAATGAGCAGTTCTTC. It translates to CASAFIEDNEQFF.